The source of this T cell receptor beta chain is a study of T cell responses to AZD1222 COVID-19 vaccine. The CDR3 has 15 residues. Trimming removed 3 bases from V and 1 base from J; junction bases left unmatched: 2. CDR1 SGHTA and CDR2 FQGNSA come from the germline V gene. Only in-frame clones appear in the TCRdb table, and some are missing; sequencing was by immunoSEQ multiplex PCR. The data show 150,000 to 190,000 clones, approximately 90% seen once. The study, taken as a whole, reports: Just six AZD1222 recipients were seropositive at baseline.

About this clone itself: Antigen specificity is unknown.

The chain uses TRBV7-2 and TRBJ2-1, with 8 nucleotides matching TRBD1. The clonotype comes from an adult who received the AZD1222 COVID-19 vaccine. The sample here was peripheral blood, taken 28 days after the second AZD1222 dose. CDR3 residues: CASSFRDRSYNEQFF. In nucleotides, the CDR3 is TGTGCCAGCAGCTTCCGGGACAGGTCCTACAATGAGCAGTTCTTC.